This TCR beta chain is from a study of CD8 T cells in Susac syndrome (dated by TCRdb to about 2019). As for the study more broadly: Repertoire sequencing was used to test whether CD8+ T cell activation and differentiation in Susac syndrome was antigen driven. Clonality of the CD8+ T cell repertoire was compared between roughly twelve healthy donors, roughly 14 Susac syndrome patients and roughly 16 multiple sclerosis patients. Overall study results and their limits: The number of individuals in the TCR sequencing and HLA analysis was acknowledged as relatively small.

Peripheral blood CD8+ and CD4+ T cells from healthy donors, Susac syndrome patients and multiple sclerosis patients were profiled using high-throughput TCR beta sequencing. The multiple sclerosis controls were treatment-naive patients whose relapsing-remitting disease, either stable or active, fulfilled the revised McDonald criteria. CD8+ TEMRA cells were enriched by FACS, while bulk CD8+ and CD4+ T cells were purified by magnetic negative isolation. Blood was collected in EDTA tubes and processed within 24 hours, with PBMCs isolated through density gradient centrifugation. PBMCs destined for TCR sequencing were cryopreserved in liquid nitrogen and later thawed in a 37 °C water bath. Purity of sorted or isolated CD4+, CD8+ and CD8+ TEMRA cells was at least 90%. This clonotype was seen a few times. This clone's antigen is unknown. No base quality information exists; no much larger clone differs at one position.

Taken from the germline V gene, the CDR1 and CDR2 loops are SGHAT and FQNNGV. V loses 3 bases, J loses 3 bases, and the germline ends lie 12 bases apart. The CDR3 spans 14 residues, from the cysteine through the phenylalanine. Just CDR3 DNA is preserved here, 42 bases in frame from base 1. RNA was extracted with the RNeasy kit and roughly 0.45 to 1 ug was reverse transcribed using random hexamers. The immunoSEQ multiplex PCR assay, covering 54 Vbeta and 13 Jbeta segments, was used to amplify TCR beta CDR3 regions. PCR amplification bias was corrected using a synthetic template baseline for primer optimization and computational correction. The source study handled its data this way. Only productive sequences were kept, with reads annotated to V, D and J genes according to IMGT and analyzed in immunoSEQ Analyzer. Clonality was calculated as one minus the Shannon entropy normalized by log2 of the number of productive unique sequences. Public and private clones were assessed among the 100 most prevalent clones of each patient and control. Clones were defined as Susac-specific when absent from the healthy and MS cohorts, from about a thousand published viral clones and from other ImmuneACCESS disease sequences. Through fastp at Q25 and MiXCR, TCRdb rebuilt clones from the public reads, retaining in-frame beta chains. Here each entry gathers all rows of one CDR3 protein and keeps the most common genes and DNA. TCRdb's processing, not the authors', yielded these V and J calls. The sample table shows approximately 300,000 distinct CDR3 sequences, and about 91% are seen once. Together, the top ten hold roughly 0.2% of the sample.

The specimen sequenced was CD8+ T cells from PBMCs. Recombination joined TRBV11-2 with TRBJ2-7, with TRBD1 as a weak D call on 6 bases. The source of this sequence is a human donor with multiple sclerosis. The CDR3 sequence is CASSFGRGNYEQYF. The sequenced DNA: TGTGCCAGCAGCTTTGGCAGGGGCAACTACGAGCAGTACTTC.